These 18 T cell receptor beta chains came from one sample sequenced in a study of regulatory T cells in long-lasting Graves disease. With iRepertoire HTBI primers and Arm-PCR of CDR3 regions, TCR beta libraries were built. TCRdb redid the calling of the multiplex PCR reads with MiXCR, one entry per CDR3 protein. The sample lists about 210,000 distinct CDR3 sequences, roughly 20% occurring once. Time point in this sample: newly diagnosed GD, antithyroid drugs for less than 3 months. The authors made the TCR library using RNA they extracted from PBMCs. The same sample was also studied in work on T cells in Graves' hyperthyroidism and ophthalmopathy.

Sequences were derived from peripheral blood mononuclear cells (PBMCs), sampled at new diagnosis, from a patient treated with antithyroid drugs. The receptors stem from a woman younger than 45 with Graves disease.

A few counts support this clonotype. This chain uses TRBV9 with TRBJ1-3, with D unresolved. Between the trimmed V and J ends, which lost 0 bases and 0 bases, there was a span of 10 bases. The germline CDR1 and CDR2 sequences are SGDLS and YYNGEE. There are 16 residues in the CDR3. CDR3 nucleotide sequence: TGTGCCAGCAGCGTAGCCGGAGCATACTCTGGAAACACCATATATTTT. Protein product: CASSVAGAYSGNTIYF.

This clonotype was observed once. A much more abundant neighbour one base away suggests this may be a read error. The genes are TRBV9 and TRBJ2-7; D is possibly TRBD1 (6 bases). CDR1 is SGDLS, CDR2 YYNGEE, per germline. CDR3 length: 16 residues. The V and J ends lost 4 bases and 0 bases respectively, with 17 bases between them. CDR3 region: CASSLDGSGHSYEQYF. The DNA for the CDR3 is TGTGCCAGCAGCTTAGATGGATCGGGACACTCCTACGAGCAGTACTTC. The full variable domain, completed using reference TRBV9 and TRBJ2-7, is DSGVTQTPKHLITATGQRVTLRCSPRSGDLSVYWYQQSLDQGLQFLIQYYNGEERAKGNILERFSAQQFPDLHSELNLSSLELGDSALYFCASSLDGSGHSYEQYFGPGTRLTVT.

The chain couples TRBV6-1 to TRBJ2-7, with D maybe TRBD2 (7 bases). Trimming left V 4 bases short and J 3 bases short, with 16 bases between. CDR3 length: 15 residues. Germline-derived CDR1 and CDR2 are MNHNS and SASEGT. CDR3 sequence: CASSGRGGGNYEQYF. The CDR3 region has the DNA TGTGCCAGCAGTGGAAGGGGGGGGGGAAACTACGAGCAGTACTTC.

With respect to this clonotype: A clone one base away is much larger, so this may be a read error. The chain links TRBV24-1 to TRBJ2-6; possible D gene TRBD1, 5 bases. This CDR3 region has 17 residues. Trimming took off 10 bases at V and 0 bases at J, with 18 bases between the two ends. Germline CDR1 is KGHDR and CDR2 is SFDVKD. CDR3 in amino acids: CATSRTGLNSGANVLTF. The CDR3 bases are TGTGCCACTTCCAGAACAGGCCTCAACTCTGGGGCCAACGTCCTGACTTTC.

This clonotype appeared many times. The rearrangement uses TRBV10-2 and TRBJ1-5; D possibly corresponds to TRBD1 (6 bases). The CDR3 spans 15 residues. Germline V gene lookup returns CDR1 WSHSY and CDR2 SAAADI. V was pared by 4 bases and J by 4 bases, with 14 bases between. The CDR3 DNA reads TGCGCCAGCAGTGGGTTAAGGGGGGATAATCAGCCCCAGCATTTT. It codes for CASSGLRGDNQPQHF.

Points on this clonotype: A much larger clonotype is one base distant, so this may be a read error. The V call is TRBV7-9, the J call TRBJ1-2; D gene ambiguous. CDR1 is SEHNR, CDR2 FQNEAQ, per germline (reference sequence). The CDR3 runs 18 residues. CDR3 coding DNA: TGTGCCAACAGCTTCTCCAGGCTGATACGGACCGGAAACTATGGCTACACCTTC. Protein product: CANSFSRLIRTGNYGYTF.

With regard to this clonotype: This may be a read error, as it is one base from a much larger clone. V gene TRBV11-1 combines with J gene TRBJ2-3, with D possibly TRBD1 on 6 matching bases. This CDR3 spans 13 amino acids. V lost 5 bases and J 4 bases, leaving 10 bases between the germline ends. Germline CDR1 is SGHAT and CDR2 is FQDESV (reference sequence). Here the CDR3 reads CASSPTGPDTQYF. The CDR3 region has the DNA TGTGCCAGCAGCCCCACAGGGCCAGATACGCAGTATTTT.

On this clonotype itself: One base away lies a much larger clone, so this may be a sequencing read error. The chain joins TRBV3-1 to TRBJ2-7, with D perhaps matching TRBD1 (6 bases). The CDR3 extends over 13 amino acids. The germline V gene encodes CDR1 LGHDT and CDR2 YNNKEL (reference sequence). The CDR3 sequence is CAGSRNRAYEQYF. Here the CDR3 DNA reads TGTGCCGGCAGCCGGAACAGGGCGTACGAGCAGTACTTC.

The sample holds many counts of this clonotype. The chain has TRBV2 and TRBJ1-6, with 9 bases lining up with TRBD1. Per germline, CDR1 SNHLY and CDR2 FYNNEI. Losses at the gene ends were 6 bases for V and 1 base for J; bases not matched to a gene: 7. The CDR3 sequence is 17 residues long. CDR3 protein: CASRGGQGDSYNSPLHF. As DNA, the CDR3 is TGTGCCAGCAGAGGGGGACAGGGAGATTCCTATAATTCACCCCTCCACTTT.

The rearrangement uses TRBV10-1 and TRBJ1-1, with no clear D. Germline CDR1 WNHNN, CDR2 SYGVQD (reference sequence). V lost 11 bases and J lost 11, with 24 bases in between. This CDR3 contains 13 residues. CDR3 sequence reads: CAGGRNGPDLAFF. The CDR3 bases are TGCGCCGGTGGGAGAAATGGACCGGACCTGGCTTTCTTT.

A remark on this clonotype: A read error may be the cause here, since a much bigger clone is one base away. CDR3 amino acids: CASSYGRNPPYGYTF. In DNA, the CDR3 is TGTGCCAGCAGTTATGGGCGCAACCCCCCCTATGGCTACACCTTC. The chain employs TRBV6-2 or TRBV6-3 and TRBJ1-2; D is ambiguous. The CDR3 length is 15 residues. With 3 bases removed from V and 4 bases from J, the gap between germline ends came to 15 bases. From germline, CDR1 is MNHEY and CDR2 SVGEGT.

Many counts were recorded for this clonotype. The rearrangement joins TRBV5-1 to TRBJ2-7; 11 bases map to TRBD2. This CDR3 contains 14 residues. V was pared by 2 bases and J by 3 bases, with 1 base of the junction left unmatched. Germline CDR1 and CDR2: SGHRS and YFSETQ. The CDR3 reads CASSFTSGSYEQYF. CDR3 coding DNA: TGCGCCAGCAGCTTTACTAGCGGGAGCTACGAGCAGTACTTC.

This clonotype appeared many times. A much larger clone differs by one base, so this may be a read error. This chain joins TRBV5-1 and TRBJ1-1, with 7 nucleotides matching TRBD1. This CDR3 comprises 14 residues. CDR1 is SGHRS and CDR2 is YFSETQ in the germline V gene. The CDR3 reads CAGSLDRTNTEAFF. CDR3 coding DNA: TGCGCCGGCAGCTTGGACAGGACGAACACTGAAGCTTTCTTT.

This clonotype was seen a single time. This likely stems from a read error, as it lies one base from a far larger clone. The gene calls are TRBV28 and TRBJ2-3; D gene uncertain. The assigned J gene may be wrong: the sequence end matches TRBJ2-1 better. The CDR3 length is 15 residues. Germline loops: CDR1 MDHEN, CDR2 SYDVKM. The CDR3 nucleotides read TGTGCCGGCAGTTTCGTGAGTTCCCCCTACAATGAGCAGTTCTTC. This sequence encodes CAGSFVSSPYNEQFF.

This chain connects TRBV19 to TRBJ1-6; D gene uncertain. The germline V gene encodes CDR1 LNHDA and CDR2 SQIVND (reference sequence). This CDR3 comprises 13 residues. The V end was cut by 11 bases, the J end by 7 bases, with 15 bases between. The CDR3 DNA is TGTGCCTGTCGGGAACAGAGGAATTCACCCCTCCACTTT. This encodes CACREQRNSPLHF.

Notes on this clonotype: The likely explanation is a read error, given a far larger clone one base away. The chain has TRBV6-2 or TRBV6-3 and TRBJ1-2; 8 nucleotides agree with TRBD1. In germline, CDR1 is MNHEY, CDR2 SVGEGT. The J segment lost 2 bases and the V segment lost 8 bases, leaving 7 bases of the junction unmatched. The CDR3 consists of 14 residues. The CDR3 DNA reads TGTGCCAGCGGTGCCAGGACAGGGAACTATGGCTACACCTTC. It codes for CASGARTGNYGYTF.

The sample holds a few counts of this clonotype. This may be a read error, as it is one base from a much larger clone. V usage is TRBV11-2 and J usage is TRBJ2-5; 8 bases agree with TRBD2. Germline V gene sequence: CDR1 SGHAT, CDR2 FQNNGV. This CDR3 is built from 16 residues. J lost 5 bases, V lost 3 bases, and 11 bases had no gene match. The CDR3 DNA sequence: TGTGCCAGCAGCTTCGAGGGTAGCGGGGCGTATGAGACCCAGTACTTC. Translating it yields CASSFEGSGAYETQYF.

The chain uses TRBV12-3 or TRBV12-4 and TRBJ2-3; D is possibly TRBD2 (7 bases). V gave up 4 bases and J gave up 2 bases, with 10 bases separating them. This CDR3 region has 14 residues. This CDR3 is CASSWRGPTDTQYF. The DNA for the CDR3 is TGTGCCAGCAGTTGGCGGGGGCCCACAGATACGCAGTATTTT.